These T cell receptor beta chains were read from a single sample in a study of blood T cell repertoires in COVID-19. Profiled with immunoSEQ multiplex PCR; TCRdb holds only in-frame clones, not every one. The sample lists hundreds of thousands of clones; approximately 83% were seen once. The sequenced material came from PBMCs or T cells enriched from blood (not recorded which). Receptors were obtained from a young man who had recovered from COVID-19. The CDR3 runs from the conserved cysteine through the conserved F or W. A D gene is named only where the DNA matches it firmly. Where a row states a size, it is once, few, many or the class of an expanded clone; other rows omit it.

>TRBV7-2|TRBD2|TRBJ2-1|once
TGTGCCAGCAGCTTTGGGGAACTAGCGGGGGAGCGGTTCTTC
CASSFGELAGERFF
>TRBV4-2|TRBD1|TRBJ2-1|once
TGTGCCAGCAGCCGGGCGGGGACAGGGGGTTCGGGCAGTTACAATGAGCAGTTCTTC
CASSRAGTGGSGSYNEQFF
>TRBV5-1|-|TRBJ2-2|-
TGCGCCAGCAGCTTTAGACCTACGGGGACCGGGGAGCTGTTTTTT
CASSFRPTGTGELFF
>TRBV5-1|-|TRBJ1-3|-
TGCGCCAGCAGCCCGGGGAACTCTGGAAACACCATATATTTT
CASSPGNSGNTIYF
>TRBV19|TRBD1|TRBJ2-7|-
TGTGCCAGTAGTTTTTCAGGGGGCGAACTCTACGAGCAGTACTTC
CASSFSGGELYEQYF
>TRBV27|TRBD2|TRBJ2-7|-
TGTGCCAGCAGTTTACGTGGACTAGCCCCAGAGGAGCAGTACTTC
CASSLRGLAPEEQYF
>TRBV10-1|-|TRBJ2-7|-
TGCGCCAGCAGTGCCTCCGGGGTCGAGCAGTACTTC
CASSASGVEQYF
>TRBV9|TRBD1|TRBJ1-2|-
TGTGCCAGCAGCAGAGGACAGGGAGACTATGGCTACACCTTC
CASSRGQGDYGYTF
>TRBV5-6|-|TRBJ1-2|once
TGTGCCAGCAGCTTTAGGACACCCTATGGCTACACCTTC
CASSFRTPYGYTF
>TRBV5-4|-|TRBJ2-1|-
TGTGCCAGCAGCTTGGGAGGTGGTTCCTACAATGAGCAGTTCTTC
CASSLGGGSYNEQFF
>TRBV30|-|TRBJ1-4|-
TGTGCCTGGAGGGAGAGGAATTACCGCGATGAAAAACTGTTTTTT
CAWRERNYRDEKLFF
>TRBV7-2|-|TRBJ1-2|-
TGTGCCAGCAGCTTGAGCGCCCAGGGGTCTAACTATGGCTACACCTTC
CASSLSAQGSNYGYTF
>TRBV7-6|-|TRBJ2-3|-
TGTGCCAGCAGACCGCTAGCGATGGGCACAGATACGCAGTATTTT
CASRPLAMGTDTQYF
>TRBV4-1|-|TRBJ2-1|-
TGCGCCAGCAGCCAAGAGCAGCGGCGGCCATGGAATGAGCAGTTCTTC
CASSQEQRRPWNEQFF
>TRBV9|-|TRBJ1-1|-
TGTGCCAGCAGCGCCCAGGGGCAGTTCGGTACTGAAGCTTTCTTT
CASSAQGQFGTEAFF
>TRBV3-1/TRBV3-2|TRBD1|TRBJ2-7|-
TGTGCCAGCAGCCGGAGACAGGGCCCCTACGAGCAGTACTTC
CASSRRQGPYEQYF
>TRBV6-2/TRBV6-3|TRBD1|TRBJ2-1|-
TGTGCCAGCAGTCCCCAGGGACAGGCAGTTTTCTTC
CASSPQGQAVFF
>TRBV5-1|TRBD2|TRBJ2-5|-
TGCGCCAGCAGCTTAGGGACGGGACTAGCGGGGGGCCGACAAGAGACCCAGTACTTC
CASSLGTGLAGGRQETQYF
>TRBV3-1/TRBV3-2|TRBD1|TRBJ1-1|few
TGTGCCAGCAGCCAAGATCCGGGGACAGGAAGCACTGAAGCTTTCTTT
CASSQDPGTGSTEAFF
>TRBV4-1|-|TRBJ2-5|-
TGCGCCAGCAGCCCGTCTCCCCTCCAAGAGACCCAGTACTTC
CASSPSPLQETQYF
>TRBV12-5|TRBD1|TRBJ2-7|-
TGTGCTAGTGGACCCGACAGGGGGGGTATCTACGAGCAGTACTTC
CASGPDRGGIYEQYF
>TRBV19|-|TRBJ1-5|-
TGTGCCAGTAGTCATCCTCGGGGTTTGCAGCCCCAGCATTTT
CASSHPRGLQPQHF
>TRBV24-1|-|TRBJ2-3|-
TGTGCCACTAGCTCTTACAGGGAGAAAACAGATACGCAGTATTTT
CATSSYREKTDTQYF
>TRBV6-2/TRBV6-3|TRBD1|TRBJ2-3|-
TGTGCCAGCAGTGTCATCCCGGGACAGGGGGCAGATACGCAGTATTTT
CASSVIPGQGADTQYF
>TRBV7-7|TRBD2|TRBJ2-1|-
TGTGCTAGCAGCTTAACTAGCGGGGCATACAATGAGCAGTTCTTC
CASSLTSGAYNEQFF
>TRBV10-3|-|TRBJ1-1|-
TGTGCCATCAGTGACGGGAACACTGAAGCTTTCTTT
CAISDGNTEAFF
>TRBV5-4|-|TRBJ1-1|-
TGTGCCAGCAGCTTGGGGGTCGTACAGGGCGAGGCTGAAGCTTTCTTT
CASSLGVVQGEAEAFF
>TRBV3-1/TRBV3-2|-|TRBJ1-2|few
TGTGCCAGCAGCCCTCTTTGGGCCCCTCAAGCCTACACCTTC
CASSPLWAPQAYTF
>TRBV5-4|TRBD1|TRBJ1-2|few
TGTGCCAGCAGCGGGGGACAGGGGGCGCGCCCCGGCTATGGCTACACCTTC
CASSGGQGARPGYGYTF
>TRBV4-2|-|TRBJ1-3|-
TGTGCCAGCAGCCCCGCGTCGGGACAACCGAACACCATATATTTT
CASSPASGQPNTIYF
>TRBV4-3|TRBD1|TRBJ1-2|-
TGCGCCAGCAGAAACAGGGGTGGGGGCTACACCTTC
CASRNRGGGYTF
>TRBV6-5|TRBD1|TRBJ1-1|-
TGTGCCAGCAGTCCCCCGGGGACAGGGAGAGAAGCTTTCTTT
CASSPPGTGREAFF
>TRBV12-3/TRBV12-4|-|TRBJ1-1|-
TGTGCCAGCAGCACACAAAGGAGCACTGAAGCTTTCTTT
CASSTQRSTEAFF
>TRBV6-5|TRBD1|TRBJ2-7|-
TGTGCCAGCAACTTCGGACAGGGCTACGAGCAGTACTTC
CASNFGQGYEQYF
>TRBV5-6|TRBD1|TRBJ2-7|-
TGTGCCAGCAGCCTAGGGACAGAGCCCTACGGGCAGTACTTC
CASSLGTEPYGQYF
>TRBV29-1|-|TRBJ1-1|-
TGCAGCGTTGAAGCCCGGGGTCGGGGAACTGAAGCTTTCTTT
CSVEARGRGTEAFF
>TRBV13|-|TRBJ2-7|-
TGTGCCAGCAGCTTTACCCCCCGTCGTGGAGAGGGAGGTTTCCCCTACGAGCAGTACTTC
CASSFTPRRGEGGFPYEQYF
>TRBV5-1|-|TRBJ1-4|-
TGCGCCAGCAGCTTCGAGGGAAAACTGTTTTTT
CASSFEGKLFF
>TRBV14|-|TRBJ1-1|-
TGTGCCAGCAGCCAAGCACAGATGAACACTGAAGCTTTCTTT
CASSQAQMNTEAFF
>TRBV29-1|TRBD1|TRBJ1-2|few
TGCAGCGTTACGATAAGGGACAGGGGGCGTTTGGACTATGGCTACACCTTC
CSVTIRDRGRLDYGYTF
>TRBV5-5|TRBD1|TRBJ2-7|few
TGTGCCAGCAGCTTGGGAATGACAGGGTTTTCTGGCGAGCAGTACTTC
CASSLGMTGFSGEQYF
>TRBV7-9|TRBD1|TRBJ1-3|-
TGTGCCAGCAGCCTCTCTCCGGCCAGGGGGGCTGGAAACACCATATATTTT
CASSLSPARGAGNTIYF
>TRBV6-5|TRBD1|TRBJ1-1|-
TGTGCCAGCAGTCCTTGGACAGGGGCCACTGAAGCTTTCTTT
CASSPWTGATEAFF
>TRBV7-2|-|TRBJ2-3|-
TGTGCCAGCAGCTTAGACGGGAGCCGCACAGATACGCAGTATTTT
CASSLDGSRTDTQYF
>TRBV5-1|-|TRBJ2-2|-
TGCGCCAGCAGCTTGCAAGCCAACACCGGGGAGCTGTTTTTT
CASSLQANTGELFF
>TRBV2|TRBD2|TRBJ2-2|-
TGTGCCAGCAGCGGGGGGACCAACACCGGGGAGCTGTTTTTT
CASSGGTNTGELFF
>TRBV6-5|TRBD1|TRBJ2-3|-
TGTGCCAGCACCGAAGGGGGCGCAGAGTATTTT
CASTEGGAEYF
>TRBV6-4|TRBD1|TRBJ1-1|-
TGTGCCAGCAGCCGGGACAGGGTCCACACTGAAGCTTTCTTT
CASSRDRVHTEAFF
>TRBV5-1|TRBD1|TRBJ1-6|-
TGCGCCAGCAGCGCGGGGACGGCCGGGACAGCTAATTCACCCCTCCACTTT
CASSAGTAGTANSPLHF
>TRBV4-1|TRBD1|TRBJ1-1|-
TGCGCCAGCAGCCACCCCGGAAGGGACAGGGGATTCACTGAAGCTTTCTTT
CASSHPGRDRGFTEAFF
>TRBV5-1|-|TRBJ2-7|once
TGCGCCAGCAGCTTACAGGAACCCCCATACGAGCAGTACTTC
CASSLQEPPYEQYF
>TRBV24-1|-|TRBJ1-5|-
TGTGCCACCAGTGATTCAAGCGGCACCGGCCAGCCCCAGCATTTT
CATSDSSGTGQPQHF
>TRBV21-1|-|TRBJ1-4|-
TGTGCCAGCAGCAAAAGGGGTGGAGGGTGGCCTGAAAAACTGTTTTTT
CASSKRGGGWPEKLFF
>TRBV9|-|TRBJ1-1|-
TGTGCCAGCAGCGTAGGGGCGGGCATGAACACTGAAGCTTTCTTT
CASSVGAGMNTEAFF
>TRBV2|-|TRBJ1-1|-
TGTGCCAGCAGTCCCAGAAACACTGAAGCTTTCTTT
CASSPRNTEAFF
>TRBV4-3|TRBD2|TRBJ2-1|once
TGCGCCAGCAGCCATGTCGGGACTAGCGGGGGAAATGAGCAGTTCTTC
CASSHVGTSGGNEQFF
>TRBV19|TRBD1|TRBJ1-5|-
TGTGCCAGTAGTCCTCGGACAGGGAAGAACAATCAGCCCCAGCATTTT
CASSPRTGKNNQPQHF